A selection of T cell receptor beta chains follows, all from one sample in a study of T cells after yellow fever vaccination. TCRdb passed the 5' RACE reads through MiXCR, listing each CDR3 protein once. The profile shows about 350,000 distinct CDR3 sequences, around 8.1% of them singletons. The sequenced sample was PBMCs, obtained around 45 days after the first yellow fever vaccination. The receptors derive from a man aged 18 to 35 who received the YFV17D yellow fever vaccine. The CDR3 runs from the conserved cysteine through the conserved F or W. The D gene is left open where the match is weak. Only part of the rows carry a size: once, few, many, or a class if the clone is expanded.

TRBV5-1	TRBJ2-2	TRBD1	many	CASSLGDSNVGELFF	TGCGCCAGCAGCTTGGGGGACAGCAACGTCGGGGAGCTGTTTTTT
TRBV19	TRBJ2-1	TRBD2	few	CASGGLADFYNEQFF	TGTGCCAGCGGCGGACTAGCGGATTTCTACAATGAGCAGTTCTTC
TRBV5-1	TRBJ2-1	TRBD2	few	CASSSLAGAGYNEQFF	TGCGCCAGCAGCTCCTTAGCGGGGGCGGGGTACAATGAGCAGTTCTTC
TRBV6-5	TRBJ1-6	NA	few	CASSYEGLSYNSPLHF	TGTGCCAGCAGTTACGAGGGCCTCTCCTATAATTCACCCCTCCACTTT
TRBV6-1	TRBJ1-6	NA	NA	CASSEYVSRTISYNSPLHF	TGTGCCAGCAGTGAATACGTGTCTAGGACGATCTCCTATAATTCACCCCTCCACTTT
TRBV6-1	TRBJ1-2	TRBD1	NA	CASSLDRVHGYTF	TGTGCCAGCAGCCTCGACAGGGTACATGGCTACACCTTC
TRBV12-3/TRBV12-4	TRBJ2-4	NA	few	CASSLTGIGIQYF	TGTGCCAGCAGTCTTACAGGGATTGGCATTCAGTACTTC
TRBV7-2	TRBJ2-3	TRBD1	many	CASSPHRDRGRDTQYF	TGTGCCAGCAGCCCCCACCGGGACAGGGGGCGAGATACGCAGTATTTT
TRBV12-3/TRBV12-4	TRBJ2-1	TRBD1	few	CASSLANRGLTNEQFF	TGTGCCAGCAGTTTAGCCAACAGGGGGCTGACCAATGAGCAGTTCTTC
TRBV5-1	TRBJ2-5	NA	few	CASSLVPSQGETQYF	TGCGCCAGCAGCTTGGTTCCTAGCCAGGGGGAGACCCAGTACTTC
TRBV25-1	TRBJ2-7	NA	NA	CASSVAGTYEQYF	TGTGCCAGCAGTGTGGCGGGGACCTACGAGCAGTACTTC
TRBV7-9	TRBJ2-1	NA	NA	CASSFSYHEQFF	TGTGCCAGCAGCTTTAGTTACCATGAGCAGTTCTTC
TRBV19	TRBJ2-1	NA	NA	CASSIPGGPVGNEQFF	TGTGCCAGTAGTATCCCGGGGGGCCCGGTAGGGAATGAGCAGTTCTTC
TRBV20-1	TRBJ2-7	NA	few	CSARRRNPYEQYF	TGCAGTGCTAGACGTCGAAACCCCTACGAGCAGTACTTC
TRBV12-3/TRBV12-4	TRBJ2-3	TRBD2	few	CASSFRAGPLSPKGTQYF	TGTGCCAGCAGTTTCCGAGCGGGACCTCTTAGCCCCAAAGGTACGCAGTATTTT
TRBV18	TRBJ2-3	NA	NA	CASSRATDTQYF	TGTGCCAGCTCCCGGGCCACAGATACGCAGTATTTT
TRBV5-1	TRBJ2-3	NA	NA	CASSVGQGTTDTQYF	TGCGCCAGCAGCGTAGGTCAGGGGACCACAGATACGCAGTATTTT
TRBV6-2/TRBV6-3	TRBJ2-4	NA	NA	CASSYEQGPNLAKNIQYF	TGTGCCAGCAGTTACGAGCAGGGTCCCAACTTAGCCAAAAACATTCAGTACTTC
TRBV5-1	TRBJ1-2	NA	few	CASSPDRFDGYTF	TGCGCCAGCAGCCCGGACCGTTTCGATGGCTACACCTTC
TRBV2	TRBJ1-5	NA	few	CASSSGGWLQHF	TGTGCCAGCAGCTCCGGGGGTTGGCTCCAGCATTTT
TRBV9	TRBJ2-1	NA	few	CASSKPPSTESQGEQFF	TGTGCCAGCAGCAAACCTCCATCGACAGAATCCCAGGGTGAGCAGTTCTTC
TRBV13	TRBJ2-2	NA	few	CASSPQDSTGELFF	TGTGCCAGCAGCCCACAGGACAGTACCGGGGAGCTGTTTTTT
TRBV7-8	TRBJ2-7	NA	NA	CASSLGGSIYEQYF	TGTGCCAGCAGCTTAGGGGGGTCCATATACGAGCAGTACTTC
TRBV19	TRBJ1-1	NA	NA	CASSPLAGEAFF	TGTGCCAGTAGCCCTCTAGCCGGGGAAGCTTTCTTT
TRBV18	TRBJ1-4	NA	NA	CASSRSEGRYEKLFF	TGTGCCAGCTCACGATCTGAAGGAAGATACGAAAAACTGTTTTTT
TRBV3-1	TRBJ2-5	NA	few	CASSQVPAQETQYF	TGTGCCAGCAGCCAAGTCCCAGCCCAAGAGACCCAGTACTTC
TRBV7-9	TRBJ1-4	NA	few	CASAPVAGEKLFF	TGTGCCAGCGCTCCCGTGGCGGGTGAAAAACTGTTTTTT
TRBV28	TRBJ1-2	NA	NA	CASSLGWQDGYTF	TGTGCCAGCAGTTTAGGGTGGCAGGATGGCTACACCTTC
TRBV30	TRBJ2-7	TRBD1	few	CAWRRQGSSYEQYF	TGTGCCTGGAGGCGACAGGGTTCGTCCTACGAGCAGTACTTC
TRBV5-1	TRBJ2-1	NA	few	CASSSGAQASSYNEQFF	TGCGCCAGCAGCTCGGGGGCCCAGGCTAGCTCCTACAATGAGCAGTTCTTC
TRBV18	TRBJ1-1	TRBD1	NA	CASSQEQGMAEAFF	TGTGCCAGCTCACAGGAACAGGGGATGGCTGAAGCTTTCTTT
TRBV19	TRBJ2-7	TRBD1	NA	CASTRTGGHEQYF	TGTGCCTCAACCCGGACAGGGGGACACGAGCAGTACTTC
TRBV7-2	TRBJ2-7	NA	many	CASSPRTVGGWYF	TGTGCCAGCAGCCCCCGGACAGTTGGGGGGTGGTACTTC